The T cell receptor beta chain under discussion was sequenced for a study of T cells after yellow fever vaccination. Study-wide background: SMART-Seq v4 Ultra Low Input served to prepare low-cell-number fractions. Findings and caveats of the study: Clones that expanded after primary vaccination mostly reappeared after the booster (96% CD4, 70% to 90% CD8).

5'RACE template switching generated TCR cDNA, adding a universal primer site and UMIs. TCRdb processed the 5' RACE reads anew with MiXCR; each CDR3 protein has one entry. The sample lists 100,000 to 150,000 distinct CDR3 sequences, 15% occurring once. This CDR3 has 14 residues. CDR1 is MNHNY and CDR2 is SVGAGI in the germline V gene (reference sequence). V lost 0 bases to trimming and J lost 7 bases, with 10 bases between them. This clonotype was found many times. Its specificity is not known. The source was CD8+ T cells sorted from PBMCs, collected 5 days after the yellow fever booster vaccination. The V and J genes are TRBV6-6 and TRBJ2-4; maybe TRBD2 (6 bases). This sequence originates from a man between 18 and 29 years old who received the YFV17D yellow fever vaccine. CDR3 region: CASSYSTRANIQYF. DNA of the CDR3: TGTGCCAGCAGTTACTCGACTAGGGCGAACATTCAGTACTTC.